Given below is one T cell receptor (beta chain) in context. Antigen unknown. This sample stems from a study of Ad26.COV2.S vaccination and SARS-CoV-2 variants. About the study: By the intramuscular route, Ad26.COV2.S was given once, or twice 56 days apart. Study findings and constraints: Analyses of TCR breadth and depth may have underestimated total T cell responses. Substantial breadth in spike-specific CD8+ and CD4+ T cell responses was reportedly seen after vaccination.

As to treatment: roughly 18 received Ad26.COV2.S at low or high dose, single or two shots; 5 received placebo; per-sample allocation not given. It was on day 63 after the first vaccine or placebo injection that samples were taken. A Boston donor was an adult aged 18-55 years. Clones were sequenced by immunoSEQ multiplex PCR, and TCRdb holds only the in-frame ones, with some missing. The sample yields approximately 240,000 clones, approximately 88% seen once. The clonotype was recovered from a person aged 18-60 years who received the Ad26.COV2.S COVID-19 vaccine or a placebo. This material consisted of peripheral blood, taken in a trial of Ad26.COV2.S vaccine versus placebo.

The CDR3 sequence is CASSIYRSSYEQYF. CDR3 coding DNA: TGTGCCAGTAGTATTTACCGATCATCCTACGAGCAGTACTTC. The chain uses TRBV19 and TRBJ2-7; D is undetermined. The V gene lost 3 bases and the J gene lost 1 base, with 10 bases spanning the gap. This CDR3 spans 14 amino acids. Germline CDR1 reads LNHDA; CDR2 reads SQIVND (reference sequence). Full variable domain (missing parts from reference TRBV19 and TRBJ2-7): DGGITQSPKYLFRKEGQNVTLSCEQNLNHDAMYWYRQDPGQGLRLIYYSQIVNDFQKGDIAEGYSVSREKKESFPLTVTSAQKNPTAFYLCASSIYRSSYEQYFGPGTRLTVT.